This record looks at one T cell receptor (beta chain) sequence and its context. Its antigen is not identified. V was pared by 2 bases and J by 10 bases, with 21 bases between. The CDR3 spans 15 residues. CDR1 is DFQATT and CDR2 is SNEGSKA in the germline V gene (reference sequence). Genomic DNA acted as the template from which TCR beta VDJ combination and CDR3 sequence profiling were carried out. MiXCR was run by TCRdb on the reads, yielding one entry per CDR3 protein. The table includes hundreds of thousands of distinct CDR3 sequences, approximately 56% detected once. This record comes from a study of CD8+CD57+ T cells in acquired aplastic anemia. About the study: The DNA of sorted CD4+ and CD8+ cells averaged 3.2 ug. Findings and limits, study-wide: Both patients and controls carried the same twenty-nine CD8+ CDR3 sequences. Simpson's diversity of CD8+ cells was not significantly different in patients compared with controls.

The V and J genes are TRBV20-1 and TRBJ2-1, with D possibly TRBD2 on 6 matching bases. This receptor was taken from a human donor with severe aplastic anemia or a healthy control (not recorded which). The sequenced sample consisted of sorted CD4+, CD8+, or CD8+CD57+ T cells (not recorded which) from PBMCs. CDR3 residues: CSARPPGLASMEQFF. Here the CDR3 DNA reads TGCAGTGCTAGACCACCGGGACTCGCGTCGATGGAGCAGTTCTTC.